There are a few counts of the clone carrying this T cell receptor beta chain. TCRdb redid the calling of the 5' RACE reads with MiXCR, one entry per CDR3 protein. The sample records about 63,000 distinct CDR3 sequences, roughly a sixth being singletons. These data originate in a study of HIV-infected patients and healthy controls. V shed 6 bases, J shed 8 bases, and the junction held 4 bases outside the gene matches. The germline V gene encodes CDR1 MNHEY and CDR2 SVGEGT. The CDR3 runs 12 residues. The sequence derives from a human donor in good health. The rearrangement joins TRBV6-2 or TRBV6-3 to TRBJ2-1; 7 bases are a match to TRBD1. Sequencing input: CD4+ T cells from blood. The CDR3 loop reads CASSETGHEQFF. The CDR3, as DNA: TGTGCCAGCAGCGAGACAGGGCATGAGCAGTTCTTC.